This T cell receptor (beta chain) emerged from a study of CD8 T cells in ankylosing spondylitis. In making TCR beta libraries, quantitative 5'-RACE with molecular barcodes was used. TCRdb redid the calling of the 5' RACE reads with MiXCR, one entry per CDR3 protein. Among fewer than 450,000 distinct CDR3 sequences listed, under 20% were seen once. This clonotype came up a few times. Its antigen is currently unknown. Study-wide points: Enrichment of disease-linked clones was reportedly significant in matched ankylosing spondylitis synovial fluid. A TCR beta motif of roughly eight highly homologous variants appeared characteristic of ankylosing spondylitis blood.

Germline CDR1 and CDR2: SGHRS and YFSETQ. This CDR3 contains 15 residues. V lost 4 bases and J lost 1, with 14 bases in between. The V and J genes are TRBV5-1 and TRBJ1-2, with a possible D match to TRBD1 (5 bases). Sequencing input: blood, either unsorted or a sorted T cell fraction (not recorded which). This receptor was identified in a male donor with ankylosing spondylitis. CDR3 sequence reads: CASSAGDVDNYGYTF. The DNA for the CDR3 is TGCGCCAGCAGCGCTGGGGACGTGGATAACTATGGCTACACCTTC.